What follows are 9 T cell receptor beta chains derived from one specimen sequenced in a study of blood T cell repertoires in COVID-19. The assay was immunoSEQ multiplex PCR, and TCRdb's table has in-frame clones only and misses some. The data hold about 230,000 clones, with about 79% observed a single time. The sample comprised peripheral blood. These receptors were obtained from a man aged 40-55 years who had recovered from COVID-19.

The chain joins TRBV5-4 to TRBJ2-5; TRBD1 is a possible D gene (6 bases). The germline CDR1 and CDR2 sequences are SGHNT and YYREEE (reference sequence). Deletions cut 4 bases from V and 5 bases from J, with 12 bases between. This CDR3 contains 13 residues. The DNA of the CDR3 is TGTGCCAGCAGCATACAGGGCGGCGAGACCCAGTACTTC. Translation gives CASSIQGGETQYF.

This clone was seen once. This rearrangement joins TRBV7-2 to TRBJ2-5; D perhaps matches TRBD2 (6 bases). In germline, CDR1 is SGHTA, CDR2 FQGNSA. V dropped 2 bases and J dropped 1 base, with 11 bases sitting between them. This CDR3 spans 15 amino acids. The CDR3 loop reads CASSLRGTIQETQYF. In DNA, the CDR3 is TGTGCCAGCAGCTTACGGGGGACCATCCAAGAGACCCAGTACTTC.

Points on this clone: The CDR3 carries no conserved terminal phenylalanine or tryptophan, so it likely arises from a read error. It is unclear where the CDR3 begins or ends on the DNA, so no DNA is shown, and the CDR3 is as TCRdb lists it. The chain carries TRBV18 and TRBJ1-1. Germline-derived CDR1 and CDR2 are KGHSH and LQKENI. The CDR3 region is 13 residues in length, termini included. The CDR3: CASSPSSRPLERI.

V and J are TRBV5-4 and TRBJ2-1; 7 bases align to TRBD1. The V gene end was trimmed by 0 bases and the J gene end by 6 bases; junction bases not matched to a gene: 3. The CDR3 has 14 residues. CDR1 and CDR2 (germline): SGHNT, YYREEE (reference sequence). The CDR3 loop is CASSLVTGRNEQFF. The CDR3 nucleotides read TGTGCCAGCAGCTTGGTGACAGGGCGCAATGAGCAGTTCTTC. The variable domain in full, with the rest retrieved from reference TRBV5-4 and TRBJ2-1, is ETGVTQSPTHLIKTRGQQVTLRCSSQSGHNTVSWYQQALGQGPQFIFQYYREEENGRGNFPPRFSGLQFPNYSSELNVNALELDDSALYLCASSLVTGRNEQFFGPGTRLTVL.

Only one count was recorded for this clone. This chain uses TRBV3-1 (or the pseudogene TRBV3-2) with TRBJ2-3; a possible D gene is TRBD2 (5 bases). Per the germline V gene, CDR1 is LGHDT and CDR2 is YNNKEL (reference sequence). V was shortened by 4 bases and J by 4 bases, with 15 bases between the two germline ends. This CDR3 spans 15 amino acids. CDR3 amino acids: CASSPKQGGSDTQYF. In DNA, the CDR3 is TGTGCCAGCAGCCCTAAACAAGGAGGTTCAGATACGCAGTATTTT.

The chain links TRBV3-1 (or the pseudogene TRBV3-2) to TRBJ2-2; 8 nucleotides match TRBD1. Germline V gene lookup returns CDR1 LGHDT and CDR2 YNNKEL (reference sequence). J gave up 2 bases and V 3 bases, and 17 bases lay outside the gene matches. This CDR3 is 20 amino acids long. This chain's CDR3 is CASSQRTFGGQELNTGELFF. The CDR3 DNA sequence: TGTGCCAGCAGCCAGCGCACCTTTGGGGGACAGGAGTTAAACACCGGGGAGCTGTTTTTT.

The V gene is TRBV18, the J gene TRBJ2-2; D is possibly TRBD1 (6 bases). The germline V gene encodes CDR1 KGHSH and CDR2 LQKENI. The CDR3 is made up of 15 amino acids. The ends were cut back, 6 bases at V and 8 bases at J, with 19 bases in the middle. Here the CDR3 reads CASSLGAGASGELFF. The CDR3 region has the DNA TGTGCCAGCTCCCTTGGAGCAGGGGCGTCGGGGGAGCTGTTTTTT.

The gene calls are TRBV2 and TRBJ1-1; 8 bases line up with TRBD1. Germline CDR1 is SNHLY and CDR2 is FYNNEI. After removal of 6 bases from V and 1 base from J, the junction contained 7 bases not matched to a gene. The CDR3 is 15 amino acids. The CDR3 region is CASRSWTGSNTEAFF. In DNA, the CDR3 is TGTGCCAGCAGGTCCTGGACAGGGTCGAACACTGAAGCTTTCTTT.

DNA for the CDR3: TGTGCCAGCAGTGAATTTCTCCTAGCGGGGGGGCCTGAGCAAGAGACCCAGTACTTC. Encoded protein: CASSEFLLAGGPEQETQYF. The chain links TRBV2 to TRBJ2-5, with 12 positions matching TRBD2. The germline gives CDR1 SNHLY, CDR2 FYNNEI. The CDR3 sequence is 19 residues long. V trimming: 2 bases; J trimming: 2 bases; junction bases outside the gene matches: 12.